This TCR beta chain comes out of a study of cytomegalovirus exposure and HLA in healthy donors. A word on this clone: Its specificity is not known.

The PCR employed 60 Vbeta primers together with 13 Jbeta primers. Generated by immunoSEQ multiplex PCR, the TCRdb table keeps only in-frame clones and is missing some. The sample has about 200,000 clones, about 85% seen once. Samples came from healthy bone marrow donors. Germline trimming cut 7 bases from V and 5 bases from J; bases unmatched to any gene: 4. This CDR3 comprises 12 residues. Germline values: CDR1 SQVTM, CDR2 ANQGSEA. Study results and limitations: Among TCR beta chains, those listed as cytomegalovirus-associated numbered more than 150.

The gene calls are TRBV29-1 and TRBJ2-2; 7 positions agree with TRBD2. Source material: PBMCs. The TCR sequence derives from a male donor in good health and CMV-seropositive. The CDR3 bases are TGCAGCGCCGGACTAGAAACCGGGGAGCTGTTTTTT. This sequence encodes CSAGLETGELFF.